The 27 T cell receptor beta chains below all came from one sample that was sequenced in a study of T cell responses to AZD1222 COVID-19 vaccine. Assay used: immunoSEQ multiplex PCR; TCRdb lists only in-frame clones, some missing. The sample yields about 28,000 clones, around four fifths seen once. The material sequenced was peripheral blood, taken on day 0 of AZD1222 vaccination. The receptors here all came from an adult in good health.

This clone was found once. V is TRBV7-2 and J is TRBJ2-7; 9 bases are a match to TRBD1. Germline CDR1 and CDR2: SGHTA and FQGNSA. V lost 5 bases to trimming and J lost 1 base; unmatched junction nucleotides: 3. The CDR3 length is 14 residues. In DNA, the CDR3 is TGTGCCAGCAGCGAAGGACAGGGGTCCTACGAGCAGTACTTC. This translates into CASSEGQGSYEQYF.

This rearrangement joins TRBV9 to TRBJ2-3; D may be TRBD2 (5 bases). The CDR3 is 14 residues long. The germline CDR1 and CDR2 sequences are SGDLS and YYNGEE. The V gene lost 4 bases and the J gene lost 1 base, with 10 bases spanning the gap. The CDR3 coding sequence is TGTGCCAGCAGCCCTGGACTGGGCACAGATACGCAGTATTTT. This codes for CASSPGLGTDTQYF.

The chain uses TRBV4-2 and TRBJ1-4; TRBD1 agrees at 7 bases. In germline, CDR1 is LGHNA, CDR2 YNFKEQ. After removal of 0 bases from V and 5 bases from J, the junction contained 6 bases not matched to a gene. This CDR3 is 16 amino acids long. CDR3: CASSQDLTGLNEKLFF. The CDR3 bases are TGTGCCAGCAGCCAAGATTTGACAGGGCTGAATGAAAAACTGTTTTTT.

The rearrangement links TRBV27 to TRBJ2-7, with 9 bases that match TRBD2. The trim removed 5 bases at V and 5 bases at J, leaving 10 bases unmatched. Germline assignment: CDR1 MNHEY and CDR2 SMNVEV (reference sequence). This CDR3 is 15 amino acids long. The CDR3 DNA reads as TGTGCCAGCAGTCTAATAGCGGGGGCGACCAACGAGCAGTACTTC. It is translated as CASSLIAGATNEQYF.

The chain has TRBV10-3 and TRBJ2-5; 7 bases are shared with TRBD2. The CDR3 has 16 amino acids. Germline V gene sequence: CDR1 ENHRY, CDR2 SYGVKD. Trimming removed 3 bases from V and 2 bases from J; junction bases left unmatched: 9. The CDR3 sequence is CAISDWFSGGQETQYF. The CDR3 DNA sequence: TGTGCCATCAGTGACTGGTTTTCGGGGGGTCAAGAGACCCAGTACTTC.

This clone showed up just a few times. The chain recombines TRBV6-2 or TRBV6-3 with TRBJ1-5; D ambiguous. This CDR3 has 12 residues. Germline V CDR1 and CDR2: MNHEY, SVGEGT. V was clipped by 2 bases and J by 7 bases, with 6 bases between them. This CDR3 reads CASSYPGQPQHF. The CDR3 coding sequence is TGTGCCAGCAGTTACCCTGGGCAGCCCCAGCATTTT.

The chain carries TRBV29-1 and TRBJ1-1, with 9 bases that match TRBD1. The V and J ends lost 7 bases and 5 bases, in that order; junction bases with no gene match: 11. Germline V lookup: CDR1 SQVTM, CDR2 ANQGSEA. The CDR3 contains 14 residues. The CDR3 nucleotides read TGCAGCGCCGACCGGGACAGGGTAGGTACTGAAGCTTTCTTT. Translation gives CSADRDRVGTEAFF.

This clone showed up just a few times. The V gene is TRBV12-5, the J gene TRBJ1-4; the D gene is possibly TRBD1 (5 bases). V was cut by 3 bases and J by 8 bases, with 19 bases left in between. The CDR3 covers 16 residues. CDR1 LGHNT and CDR2 FRNRAP come from the germline V gene. CDR3 DNA sequence: TGTGCTAGTGGTTTTTGGGCAGGCCTTGGGGGGGAAAAACTGTTTTTT. Protein sequence: CASGFWAGLGGEKLFF. Combining the CDR3 with reference TRBV12-5 and TRBJ1-4 gives the whole variable domain DARVTQTPRHKVTEMGQEVTMRCQPILGHNTVFWYRQTMMQGLELLAYFRNRAPLDDSGMPKDRFSAEMPDATLATLKIQPSEPRDSAVYFCASGFWAGLGGEKLFFGSGTQLSVL.

The V call is TRBV11-2, the J call TRBJ2-5; 8 bases map to TRBD2. Germline lookup yields CDR1 SGHAT and CDR2 FQNNGV. The CDR3 sequence is 16 residues long. The trim removed 1 base at V and 5 bases at J, leaving 9 bases unmatched. CDR3 sequence: CASSLVAGTQRETQYF. The CDR3 DNA follows: TGTGCCAGCAGCTTAGTAGCGGGGACCCAAAGGGAGACCCAGTACTTC.

J is TRBJ2-5 and V is TRBV5-1, with 12 nucleotides matching TRBD2. V lost 4 bases, J lost 5 bases, and 12 bases stayed unmatched. There are 17 residues in the CDR3. Germline V gene data show CDR1 as SGHRS and CDR2 as YFSETQ. CDR3 protein: CASSPIPSGGAIETQYF. The CDR3 DNA reads TGCGCCAGCAGCCCGATCCCTAGCGGGGGGGCCATCGAGACCCAGTACTTC.

This sequence joins TRBV6-5 and TRBJ2-7, with a tentative D call TRBD1 (6 bases). This CDR3 has 14 amino acids. Germline lookup yields CDR1 MNHEY and CDR2 SVGAGI. The V end was cut by 6 bases, the J end by 3 bases, with 15 bases between. CDR3 coding DNA: TGTGCCAGCAGGACATACCAGGGGATCTACGAGCAGTACTTC. It yields the protein CASRTYQGIYEQYF.

The chain links TRBV2 to TRBJ2-7, with 7 bases identical to TRBD2. From germline, CDR1 is SNHLY and CDR2 FYNNEI. The V gene end was trimmed by 6 bases and the J gene end by 1 base; junction bases not matched to a gene: 6. The CDR3 covers 14 residues. CDR3 sequence (DNA): TGTGCCAGCAGGCTTGGGGGAGGGTCCTACGAGCAGTACGTC. Translating it yields CASRLGGGSYEQYV.

The V gene is TRBV7-8, the J gene TRBJ1-6; D is uncertain. CDR3 size: 13 residues. Looked up from germline, CDR1 is SGHVS and CDR2 is FQNEAQ. V shed 5 bases and J shed 7 bases, with 9 bases lying between them. CDR3 nucleotides: TGTGCCAGCAGCCTCCCAAGGAATTCACCCCTCCACTTT. It translates to CASSLPRNSPLHF.

This chain joins TRBV6-5 and TRBJ1-6; a possible D gene is TRBD1 (6 bases). V was shortened by 5 bases and J by 14 bases, with 19 bases between the two germline ends. Germline V lookup: CDR1 MNHEY, CDR2 SVGAGI. The CDR3 loop spans 14 amino acids. Here the CDR3 DNA reads TGTGCCAGCAGTCTCGGACAGTCTGCATTGGCCCTCCACTTT. Its translation is CASSLGQSALALHF.

By sample fraction, this clone is medium-sized (0.01 to 0.1%). This chain joins TRBV7-9 and TRBJ2-5, with 11 bases fitting TRBD2. The CDR3 has 15 amino acids. CDR1 and CDR2 from the germline V gene are SEHNR and FQNEAQ (reference sequence). Trimming cost V 5 bases and J 5 bases; bases outside gene matches: 7. CDR3 in amino acids: CASSALAGGFETQYF. CDR3 bases: TGTGCCAGCAGCGCCTTAGCGGGGGGGTTTGAGACCCAGTACTTC.

This clone came up a few times. The rearrangement uses TRBV27 and TRBJ1-1; unclear D gene. Trimming pared 5 bases from V and 1 base from J, leaving 11 bases between. The CDR3 sequence is 14 residues long. Germline CDR1 is MNHEY and CDR2 is SMNVEV (reference sequence). This CDR3 is CASSRREGNTEAFF. The CDR3 bases are TGTGCCAGCAGTAGGAGAGAGGGGAACACTGAAGCTTTCTTT.

The genes are TRBV24-1 and TRBJ2-1; TRBD2 matches at 16 bases. CDR3 length equals 16 residues. The germline V gene has CDR1 KGHDR and CDR2 SFDVKD. V shed 4 bases and J 8 bases; nucleotides not matched to a gene: 4. The DNA for the CDR3 is TGTGCCACCAGTGACTACGGGACTAGCGGGAGGGATGAGCAGTTCTTC. This translates into CATSDYGTSGRDEQFF.

The chain recombines TRBV11-2 with TRBJ2-7; TRBD1 agrees at 9 bases. V was clipped by 3 bases and J by 4 bases; unmatched bases: 4. This CDR3 contains 14 residues. Per the germline V gene, CDR1 is SGHAT and CDR2 is FQNNGV. The CDR3, as DNA: TGTGCCAGCAGCTTGGGACAGGGAGGTTACGAGCAGTACTTC. This translates into CASSLGQGGYEQYF.

The rearrangement links TRBV5-8 to TRBJ1-3, with 9 bases that match TRBD1. CDR1 and CDR2 from the germline V gene are SGHTS and YDEGEE. J gave up 4 bases and V 3 bases, and 5 bases lay outside the gene matches. The CDR3 covers 15 residues. The chain's CDR3 is CASSWGQGAGNTIYF. The CDR3 DNA sequence: TGTGCCAGCAGCTGGGGACAGGGAGCCGGAAACACCATATATTTT.

The chain joins TRBV6-5 to TRBJ2-2; D gene uncertain. Germline values: CDR1 MNHEY, CDR2 SVGAGI. The length of the CDR3 is 14 residues. Trimming left V 7 bases short and J 6 bases short, with 15 bases between. CDR3 DNA sequence: TGTGCCAGCAAGGATTCTGGGGTCCCCGGGGAGCTGTTTTTT. Translation: CASKDSGVPGELFF.

The chain combines TRBV5-6 with TRBJ2-1; D gene unclear. The germline gives CDR1 SGHDT, CDR2 YYEEEE. The CDR3 has 14 residues. The V end lost 1 base, the J end lost 3 bases, and 8 bases lay between the germline ends. CDR3 in DNA: TGTGCCAGCAGCTTGTATCGCAGCTACAATGAGCAGTTCTTC. Translation: CASSLYRSYNEQFF.

This chain uses TRBV27 with TRBJ2-5, with D unclear. CDR1 and CDR2 from the germline V gene are MNHEY and SMNVEV (reference sequence). CDR3 length equals 16 residues. The V end lost 1 base, the J end lost 4 bases, and 16 bases lay between the germline ends. CDR3 nucleotides: TGTGCCAGCAGTTTATTAGGCCTGCCTAAGGGAGAGACCCAGTACTTC. Translation gives CASSLLGLPKGETQYF.

V gene TRBV6-5 combines with J gene TRBJ1-5, with unresolved D. Trimming took 2 bases from V and 2 from J, leaving 10 bases between them. The germline V gene encodes CDR1 MNHEY and CDR2 SVGAGI. The CDR3 extends over 15 amino acids. In DNA form, the CDR3 reads TGTGCCAGCAGTTACCGACGGGGAGGCAATCAGCCCCAGCATTTT. Translation: CASSYRRGGNQPQHF.

V and J are TRBV7-2 and TRBJ2-7; possibly TRBD1 for D (5 bases). This CDR3 contains 13 residues. V dropped 2 bases and J dropped 2 bases, with 7 bases sitting between them. Germline-derived CDR1 and CDR2 are SGHTA and FQGNSA. CDR3: CASSLNRPYEQYV. CDR3 coding DNA: TGTGCCAGCAGCTTAAACAGGCCCTACGAGCAGTACGTC.

The V call is TRBV5-6, the J call TRBJ1-1, with 7 nucleotides matching TRBD1. This CDR3 is built from 15 residues. The ends lost 0 bases at V and 3 bases at J; junction bases unmatched: 5. From germline, CDR1 is SGHDT and CDR2 YYEEEE. CDR3 sequence (DNA): TGTGCCAGCAGCTTGGGGGGACAGTACTACACTGAAGCTTTCTTT. Translation gives CASSLGGQYYTEAFF.

The CDR3 DNA reads as TGTGCCAGCAGTTCGCACTTGGGACAGAACCAAGAGACCCAGTACTTC. Its protein is CASSSHLGQNQETQYF. The V gene is TRBV6-5, the J gene TRBJ2-5; 7 positions match TRBD1. The germline V gene has CDR1 MNHEY and CDR2 SVGAGI. The CDR3 consists of 16 residues. J lost 0 bases, V lost 4 bases, and 8 bases had no gene match.

The V and J genes are TRBV6-5 and TRBJ1-1, with 8 positions matching TRBD1. The CDR3 sequence is 13 residues long. J gave up 5 bases and V 7 bases, and 6 bases lay outside the gene matches. Germline-derived CDR1 and CDR2 are MNHEY and SVGAGI. CDR3 coding DNA: TGTGCCAGCACCACAGGGGGAATAACTGAAGCTTTCTTT. Protein: CASTTGGITEAFF.